This is a list of T cell receptor beta chains from one sample in a study of blood T cell repertoires in COVID-19. Measured with immunoSEQ multiplex PCR; TCRdb has only the in-frame clones, and not every one. The repertoire includes roughly 340,000 clones, about 90% of them detected once, and nearly 6.5% sits in the top ten. The material sequenced was peripheral blood. The receptors here all came from a woman between 50 and 59 years old with COVID-19, enrolled during active disease. Both conserved end residues are trimmed from each CDR3.

V,CDR3
TRBV27,ASSFYIGGNSPLH
TRBV6-6,ASSSSGASYEQY
TRBV5-6,ASSLFGTSGSADTGELF
TRBV6-2/TRBV6-3,ASSYSQGVGPQH
TRBV7-8,ASSLKAGDPYGYT
TRBV19,ASSIGNQPQH
TRBV29-1,SVARGQWSSTDTQY
TRBV2,ASSTSYEQY
TRBV18,ASSLQSSGANVLT
TRBV6-5,ASSYVTPSSGNTIY
TRBV12-5,ASGRIDRNTEAF
TRBV19,ASSRTGGRYGYT
TRBV29-1,SVQVGVNGYT
TRBV9,ASSATGVREAF
TRBV18,ASSPQTWNTEAF
TRBV13,ASSFDRSYEQY
TRBV7-2,ASSPLEGFSRHEQY
TRBV7-2,ASSPRKAGGADTQY
TRBV7-2,ASRQDPGLRSYEQY
TRBV3-1/TRBV3-2,ASSPAPGLTQY
TRBV28,ASSLTGDYYEQY
TRBV30,AWSVFGGNQPQH
TRBV4-3,ASSLGTTKLNEQF
TRBV29-1,SVQNRQSNYGYT
TRBV7-3,ASSSQGLLTEAF
TRBV6-5,ASSWRRVLNSPLH
TRBV6-5,ASTLDGRLDHYT
TRBV5-1,ASSARQSTNEKLF
TRBV4-1,ASSQIGQGYGYT